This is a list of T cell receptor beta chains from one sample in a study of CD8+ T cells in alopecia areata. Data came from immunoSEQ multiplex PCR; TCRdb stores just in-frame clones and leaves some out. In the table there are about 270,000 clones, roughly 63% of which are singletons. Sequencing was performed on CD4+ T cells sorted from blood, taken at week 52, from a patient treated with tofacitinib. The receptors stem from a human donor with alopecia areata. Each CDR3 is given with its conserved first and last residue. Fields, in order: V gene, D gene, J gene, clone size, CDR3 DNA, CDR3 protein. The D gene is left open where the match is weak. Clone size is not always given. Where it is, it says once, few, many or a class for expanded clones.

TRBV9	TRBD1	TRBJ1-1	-	TGTGCCAGCAGTGTAACCGCAGGGGGCAAGTTGAACACTGAAGCTTTCTTT	CASSVTAGGKLNTEAFF
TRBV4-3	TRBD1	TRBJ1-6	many	TGCGCCAGCAGCCAAGTAGGGGGCGGTTCACCCCTCCACTTT	CASSQVGGGSPLHF
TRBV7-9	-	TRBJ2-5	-	TGTGCCAGCAGCCCTAAAGAGACCCAGTACTTC	CASSPKETQYF
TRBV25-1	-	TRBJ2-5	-	TGTGCCAGCAAGGGACGAGAGACCCAGTACTTC	CASKGRETQYF
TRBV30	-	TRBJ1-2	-	TGTGCCTGGAGTCTACAGAGCTATGGCTACACCTTC	CAWSLQSYGYTF
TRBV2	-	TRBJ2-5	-	TGTGCCAGCAGTGAAGGGGGGCCTTCGTACCAAGAGACCCAGTACTTC	CASSEGGPSYQETQYF
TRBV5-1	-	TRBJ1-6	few	TGCGCCAGCAGCTTGGGAGGATCGTCTAAAGGGATGTCTTCACCCCTCCACTTT	CASSLGGSSKGMSSPLHF
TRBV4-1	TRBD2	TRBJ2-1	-	TGCGCCAGCAGCCAAAGCGGGAGAAACAATGAGCAGTTCTTC	CASSQSGRNNEQFF
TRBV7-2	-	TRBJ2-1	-	TGTGCCAGCAGCCCGTTAGGGGTCAGCTCCTACAATGAGCAGTTCTTC	CASSPLGVSSYNEQFF
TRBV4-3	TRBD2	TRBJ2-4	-	TGCGCCAGCAGCCAAGCGGGAGGCATTCAGTACTTC	CASSQAGGIQYF
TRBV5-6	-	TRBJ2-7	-	TGTGCCAGCAGCCCGGACAGCCACGAGCAGTACTTC	CASSPDSHEQYF
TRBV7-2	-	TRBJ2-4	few	TGTGCCAGCAGCTTGGAGGTCGGACAAAACATTCAGTACTTC	CASSLEVGQNIQYF
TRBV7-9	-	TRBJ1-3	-	TGTGCCAGCAGCTCAACCCGGGGCCCTGGAAACACCATATATTTT	CASSSTRGPGNTIYF
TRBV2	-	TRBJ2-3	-	TGTGCCAGCAGGGCAGGGGTTCCAGATACGCAGTATTTT	CASRAGVPDTQYF
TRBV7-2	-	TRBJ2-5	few	TGTGCCAGCAGCTTAGTCGTGTCCCAAGAGACCCAGTACTTC	CASSLVVSQETQYF
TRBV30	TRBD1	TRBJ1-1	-	TGTGCCTGGAACAGGGGATCGGGTGAAGCTTTCTTT	CAWNRGSGEAFF
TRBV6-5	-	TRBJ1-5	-	TGTGCCAGCCCGCTCGCCGGTCAGCCCCAGCATTTT	CASPLAGQPQHF
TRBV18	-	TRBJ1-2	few	TGTGCCAGCTCACCACTGGCGGATCAAGGAAACTATGGCTACACCTTC	CASSPLADQGNYGYTF
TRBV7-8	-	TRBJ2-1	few	TGTGCCAGCAGCTTAGCCTCGGGTCGACCGGATGAGCAGTTCTTC	CASSLASGRPDEQFF
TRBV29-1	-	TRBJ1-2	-	TGCAGCGGAGGTATTGCGAACTATGGCTACACCTTC	CSGGIANYGYTF
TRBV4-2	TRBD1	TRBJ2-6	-	TGTGCCAGCAGCCACGCCGGGACAGGCGGCTCTGGGGCCAACGTCCTGACTTTC	CASSHAGTGGSGANVLTF
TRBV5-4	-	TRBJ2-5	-	TGTGCCAGCAGCTTGGGCGTAGCGGATCAAGAGACCCAGTACTTC	CASSLGVADQETQYF
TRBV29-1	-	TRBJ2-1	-	TGCAGCGTTGAAGATCATAAGTCGAGCTCCTACAATGAGCAGTTCTTC	CSVEDHKSSSYNEQFF
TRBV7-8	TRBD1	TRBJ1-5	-	TGTGCCAGCAGCTCCGGGACAGGGGGCGGTCAGCCCCAGCATTTT	CASSSGTGGGQPQHF
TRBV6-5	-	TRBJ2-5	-	TGTGCCAGCAGTAAGGACGGACAAGAGACCCAGTACTTC	CASSKDGQETQYF
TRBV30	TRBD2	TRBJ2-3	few	TGTGCCTGGAGTCCCCGACTAGCGAACGAGTATTTT	CAWSPRLANEYF
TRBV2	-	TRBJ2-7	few	TGTGCCAGCAGTGAAACCCTATCCTACGAGCAGTACTTC	CASSETLSYEQYF
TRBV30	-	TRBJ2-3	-	TGTGCCTGGAGTGCCCTAGGCGGGCCTAGCACAGATACGCAGTATTTT	CAWSALGGPSTDTQYF
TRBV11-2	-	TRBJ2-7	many	TGTGCCAGCAGCCTACAGGCTTGGACCTACGAGCAGTACTTC	CASSLQAWTYEQYF
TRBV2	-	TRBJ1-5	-	TGTGCCAGCAGGGTTACAGCTTATAGCAATCAGCCCCAGCATTTT	CASRVTAYSNQPQHF
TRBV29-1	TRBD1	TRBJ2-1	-	TGCAGCGTTGGGACAGGGAGCTCCTACAATGAGCAGTTCTTC	CSVGTGSSYNEQFF
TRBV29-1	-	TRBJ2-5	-	TGCAGTGGGGGGTACCCAGGAGAGACCCAGTACTTC	CSGGYPGETQYF
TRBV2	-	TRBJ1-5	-	TGTGCCAGCAGTGTTGGTGCCCTGAGGGATCAGCCCCAGCATTTT	CASSVGALRDQPQHF
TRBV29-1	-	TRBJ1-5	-	TGCAGCGTTGACGACGGACATCAGCCCCAGCATTTT	CSVDDGHQPQHF
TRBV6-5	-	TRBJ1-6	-	TGTGCCAGCACCGTTACCTCGGGGCTGGATTCACCCCTCCACTTT	CASTVTSGLDSPLHF